The 9 T cell receptor beta chains listed next were all sequenced from one sample in a study of T cells expressing NK-cell markers. TCRdb re-called the 5' RACE reads, yielding one record per CDR3 amino acid sequence without DNA. The sample includes about 370,000 distinct CDR3 sequences. Sequenced sample: blood T cells: a sorted CD56 or NKG2C T cell subset, CD4+ or CD8+ T cells, or bulk PBMC T cells (not recorded which). The receptors originated from a woman aged 45-65 years in good health.

The genes are TRBV3-1 and TRBJ2-1; TCRdb's D call of TRBD2 is untestable without DNA. The CDR3 consists of 18 residues. Germline V gene lookup returns CDR1 LGHDT and CDR2 YNNKEL (reference sequence). The CDR3 loop reads CASSRHREAIKLYNEQFF.

The chain employs TRBV6-5 and TRBJ2-1; TCRdb names TRBD1, which stays unverified in the absence of DNA. The CDR3 totals 12 residues. Germline lookup yields CDR1 MNHEY and CDR2 SVGAGI. The CDR3 here is CASRHRLDEQFF.

The chain couples TRBV7-2 to TRBJ2-7; the D gene TCRdb calls, TRBD2, cannot be checked with no DNA. This CDR3 comprises 18 residues. Germline lookup yields CDR1 SGHTA and CDR2 FQGNSA. The CDR3 is CASSQKELNRAETYEQYF.

J is TRBJ1-5 and V is TRBV6-6; TCRdb's assignment of TRBD1 cannot be checked, as there is no DNA. CDR1 MNHNY and CDR2 SVGAGI come from the germline V gene (reference sequence). The CDR3 is 13 amino acids. This chain's CDR3 is CASSYDSRSPQHF.

This chain uses TRBV12-3 or TRBV12-4 with TRBJ2-1; TCRdb's assignment of TRBD2 cannot be checked, as there is no DNA. The CDR3 is 13 residues long. CDR3 loop: CASSWAERNEQFF.

The V gene is TRBV3-1, the J gene TRBJ2-1; the TCRdb call, TRBD2, lacks DNA for checking. The CDR3 runs 22 residues. Germline V gene lookup returns CDR1 LGHDT and CDR2 YNNKEL (reference sequence). CDR3 residues: CASSQRKGLAGGWARREYEQFF.

The chain joins TRBV12-3 or TRBV12-4 to TRBJ1-6. CDR3 length: 14 residues. The CDR3 loop is CASSERRTQSPLHF.

This chain joins TRBV5-4 and TRBJ2-2; TCRdb reports TRBD2, a call that lacks DNA to check it against. Germline CDR1 and CDR2: SGHNT and YYREEE (reference sequence). The CDR3 runs 16 residues. The CDR3 here is CASSWSGRVDTGELFF.

The chain is built from TRBV12-3 or TRBV12-4 and TRBJ2-6. CDR3 length equals 16 residues. CDR3 in amino acids: CASSFKQLPGANVLTF.